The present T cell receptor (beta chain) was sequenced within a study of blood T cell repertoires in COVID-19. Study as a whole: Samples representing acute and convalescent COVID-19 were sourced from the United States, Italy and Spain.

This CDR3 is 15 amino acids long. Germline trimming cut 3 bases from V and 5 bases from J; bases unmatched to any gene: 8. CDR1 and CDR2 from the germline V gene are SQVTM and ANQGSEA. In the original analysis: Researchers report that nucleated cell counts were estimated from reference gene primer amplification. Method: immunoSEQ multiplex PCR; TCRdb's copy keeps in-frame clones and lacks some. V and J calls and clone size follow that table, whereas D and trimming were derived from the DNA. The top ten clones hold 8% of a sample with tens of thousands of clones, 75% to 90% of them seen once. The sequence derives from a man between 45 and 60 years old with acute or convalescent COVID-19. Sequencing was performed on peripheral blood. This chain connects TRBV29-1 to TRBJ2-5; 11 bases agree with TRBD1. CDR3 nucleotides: TGCAGCGTTGAGTGGACAGGGGGCTTAATGGAGACCCAGTACTTC. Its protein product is CSVEWTGGLMETQYF.